This entry features one T cell receptor beta chain sequence. This clonotype has at least ten counts. This receptor's antigen is unknown. No much larger clone is present one base from it, and per-base qualities are unavailable. The sample is drawn from a study of early T cells in non-severe SARS-CoV-2 infection (dated by TCRdb to the early 2020s). Broadly, across the study: Because TCR sequencing relied on bulk RNA taken from unsorted whole blood, pairing of alpha and beta chains was not possible.

The method behind the library was 5' RACE. The instrument was a NextSeq 500. To correct for sequencing error and PCR bias, the TCR library protocol tagged individual cDNA molecules with unique molecular identifiers. Sequencing covered both TCR alpha and beta chains, and within each sample the abundances of alpha and beta sequences were tightly co-correlated. For the original study's pipeline: Decombinator V4 was used to perform V gene, J gene and CDR3 annotation of TCR sequences. TCRs were defined as expanded if a significant change between any two time points was detected under a Poisson model with p below 0.0001. Abundances of TCRs were expressed as counts per million after normalisation to the total number of TCRs sequenced in each sample. TRAV1-2 paired with TRAJ12, TRAJ20 or TRAJ33 defined MAIT TCRs, while TRAV10 paired with TRAJ18 defined iNKT TCRs. VDJdb, accessed 1 November 2021, was searched for CMV, EBV and SARS-CoV-2 annotated TCRs, with TCRs annotated for multiple antigens excluded. TCRdb reprocessing: public reads trimmed at Q25 with fastp, clones called with MiXCR, in-frame beta chains kept. Here each entry gathers all rows of one CDR3 protein and keeps the most common genes and DNA. It is TCRdb's table, rather than the study itself, that gives the V and J calls and clone size. Recorded for this sample are about 77,000 distinct CDR3 sequences; approximately 16% of them occurred a single time. Roughly 3% of the sample comes from the top ten.

A case-control design nested within a healthcare worker cohort in London, UK, was used, with weekly nasopharyngeal swab PCR tests and blood sampling performed. Between 23 and 31 March 2020, the week of the UK lockdown, healthcare workers were enrolled and then followed up weekly for as long as 16 weeks. Deletion took 0 bases off V and 0 bases off J, with a span of 10 bases between the germline ends. Inclusive of the bounding cysteine and phenylalanine, the CDR3 is 16 residues long. Left in the record is the CDR3 DNA by itself, 48 bases read in frame from the first base. The germline V gene gives CDR1 as SGHRS and CDR2 as YFSETQ. Study-level results and caveats: VDJdb matching was skewed toward anti-spike CD8 responses and likely underestimated virus-specific expansions by missing private and CD4 specificities.

The receptor comes from an adult who was a healthcare worker with PCR-confirmed SARS-CoV-2 infection or an uninfected control (not recorded which). The source material was whole blood. The chain links TRBV5-1 with TRBJ2-1, and possibly TRBD1, on 6 matching bases. CDR3 protein: CASSLDGGASYNEQFF. The sequenced DNA: TGCGCCAGCAGCTTGGATGGGGGCGCCTCCTACAATGAGCAGTTCTTC. The full variable domain, completed from the reference TRBV5-1 and TRBJ2-1 proteins outside the CDR3, reads KAGVTQTPRYLIKTRGQQVTLSCSPISGHRSVSWYQQTPGQGLQFLFEYFSETQRNKGNFPGRFSGRQFSNSRSEMNVSTLELGDSALYLCASSLDGGASYNEQFFGPGTRLTVL.